The 16 T cell receptor beta chains presented below share a single source sample, sequenced in a study of beta chain features in type 1 diabetes. What was sequenced were expressed TCRB transcripts, since all of the isolated RNA had been reverse transcribed. Profiling relied on immunoSEQ multiplex PCR, and the TCRdb table lists in-frame clones only, not all of them. The top ten clones hold more than 6.5% of a sample with about 320,000 clones, around 13% of them seen once. Sequenced material: central memory CD4+ T cells from blood. The source is a man aged 25 to 45 in good health.

The genes are TRBV7-2 and TRBJ2-5, with 12 nucleotides matching TRBD2. J gave up 0 bases and V 8 bases, and 1 base lay outside the gene matches. Germline-derived CDR1 and CDR2 are SGHTA and FQGNSA. The CDR3 totals 14 residues. CDR3 coding DNA: TGTGCCAGCCGGACTAGCGGGAACCAAGAGACCCAGTACTTC. This encodes CASRTSGNQETQYF. The full variable domain, in which reference TRBV7-2 and TRBJ2-5 provide the parts outside the CDR3, is GAGVSQSPSNKVTEKGKDVELRCDPISGHTALYWYRQSLGQGLEFLIYFQGNSAPDKSGLPSDRFSAERTGGSVSTLTIQRTQQEDSAVYLCASRTSGNQETQYFGPGTRLLVL.

This chain connects TRBV6-6 to TRBJ1-5, with TRBD1 matching 8 bases. The CDR3 covers 14 residues. The V gene end was trimmed by 10 bases and the J gene end by 6 bases; junction bases not matched to a gene: 11. Germline loops: CDR1 MNHNY, CDR2 SVGAGI (reference sequence). The CDR3 DNA follows: TGTGCCACCAAAGATCAGGGGGCAGGTCAGCCCCAGCATTTT. It yields the protein CATKDQGAGQPQHF.

The chain combines TRBV14 with TRBJ2-1; no clear D. This CDR3 spans 15 amino acids. CDR1 is SGHDN and CDR2 is FVKESK in the germline V gene. V was cut by 3 bases and J by 3 bases, with 12 bases left in between. In DNA form, the CDR3 reads TGTGCCAGCAGCCACCAGGACGAGAGCTACAATGAGCAGTTCTTC. This gives the protein CASSHQDESYNEQFF. Variable domain in full (rest from reference TRBV14 and TRBJ2-1): EAGVTQFPSHSVIEKGQTVTLRCDPISGHDNLYWYRRVMGKEIKFLLHFVKESKQDESGMPNNRFLAERTGGTYSTLKVQPAELEDSGVYFCASSHQDESYNEQFFGPGTRLTVL.

This clone showed up just a few times. The chain carries TRBV5-4 and TRBJ2-7; 16 bases line up with TRBD2. The V and J ends lost 4 bases and 4 bases, in that order; junction bases with no gene match: 17. CDR3 length: 20 residues. The germline V gene encodes CDR1 SGHNT and CDR2 YYREEE (reference sequence). The CDR3: CASSKNPGLAGGPKDYEQYV. The CDR3 DNA reads TGTGCCAGCAGCAAGAACCCGGGACTAGCGGGAGGGCCGAAGGATTACGAGCAGTACGTC.

The chain couples TRBV19 to TRBJ1-2; the D gene is possibly TRBD1 (6 bases). CDR1 and CDR2 from the germline V gene are LNHDA and SQIVND (reference sequence). V lost 6 bases to trimming and J lost 7 bases, with 18 bases between them. The CDR3 runs to 14 residues. In nucleotides, the CDR3 is TGTGCCAGTAGCCCATCGCGGGGGGCGCTTGGCTACACCTTC. Protein: CASSPSRGALGYTF.

This rearrangement joins TRBV9 to TRBJ1-6, with D unresolved. The ends were cut back, 0 bases at V and 11 bases at J, with 9 bases in the middle. CDR1 SGDLS and CDR2 YYNGEE come from the germline V gene. This CDR3 has 13 amino acids. CDR3 sequence: CASSVVEETPLHF. CDR3 bases: TGTGCCAGCAGCGTAGTAGAGGAGACACCCCTCCACTTT.

This clone occurred many times. This chain's CDR3 is CASSQLSGGVGEQYV. CDR3 nucleotide sequence: TGTGCCAGCAGCCAATTATCAGGGGGCGTTGGCGAGCAGTACGTC. The chain uses TRBV16 and TRBJ2-7; TRBD1 agrees at 8 bases. Germline CDR1 KGHSY, CDR2 FQNENV. The CDR3 loop spans 15 amino acids. Trimming at V came to 1 base and at J to 6 bases, leaving 8 bases not matched to a gene.

This chain links TRBV27 with TRBJ2-2; TRBD2 agrees at 10 bases. The J segment lost 13 bases and the V segment lost 4 bases, leaving 3 bases of the junction unmatched. The CDR3 loop spans 12 amino acids. Germline assignment: CDR1 MNHEY and CDR2 SMNVEV (reference sequence). Here the CDR3 DNA reads TGTGCCAGCAGTTCCAGGACTAGCGGGCTGTTTTTT. Translating it yields CASSSRTSGLFF.

This clone has only a few counts. J is TRBJ2-5 and V is TRBV6-5; TRBD2 might be the D (5 bases). The V gene's germline CDR1 is MNHEY and CDR2 SVGAGI. This CDR3 contains 14 residues. V was cut by 2 bases and J by 7 bases, with 14 bases left in between. The CDR3 reads CASSYPGIGVTQYF. CDR3 sequence (DNA): TGTGCCAGCAGTTACCCGGGAATCGGGGTGACCCAGTACTTC.

This clone was seen many times. V gene TRBV7-2 combines with J gene TRBJ1-1; D call uncertain. The CDR3 has 13 residues. Germline values: CDR1 SGHTA, CDR2 FQGNSA. Trimming cost V 0 bases and J 8 bases, with 10 bases left between them. The CDR3 spells CASSLARGGEAFF. The CDR3 DNA is TGTGCCAGCAGCTTAGCTCGGGGAGGCGAAGCTTTCTTT.

The chain joins TRBV4-3 to TRBJ2-7; D possibly matches TRBD1 or TRBD2 (5 bases each). The CDR3 has 15 residues. The germline V gene has CDR1 LGHNA and CDR2 YSLEER. Trimming stripped 0 bases from V and 3 bases from J, with 12 bases between. The CDR3 DNA is TGCGCCAGCAGCCAAGATATGGGACGAGGCTACGAGCAGTACTTC. Its protein is CASSQDMGRGYEQYF.

The chain is built from TRBV5-1 and TRBJ1-1; D is uncertain. Germline CDR1 is SGHRS and CDR2 is YFSETQ. This CDR3 comprises 12 residues. V shed 0 bases and J shed 7 bases, with 7 bases lying between them. The CDR3 spells CASSLGRNEAFF. CDR3 DNA: TGCGCCAGCAGCTTGGGGAGAAATGAAGCTTTCTTT. The whole variable domain, filled in from reference TRBV5-1 and TRBJ1-1, reads KAGVTQTPRYLIKTRGQQVTLSCSPISGHRSVSWYQQTPGQGLQFLFEYFSETQRNKGNFPGRFSGRQFSNSRSEMNVSTLELGDSALYLCASSLGRNEAFFGQGTRLTVV.

V gene TRBV10-3 combines with J gene TRBJ2-5; TRBD1 might be the D (5 bases). CDR3 size: 14 residues. The ends were cut back, 2 bases at V and 7 bases at J, with 14 bases in the middle. Per the germline V gene, CDR1 is ENHRY and CDR2 is SYGVKD. This CDR3 reads CAISEGDSFWTQYF. The CDR3 nucleotides read TGTGCCATCAGTGAGGGCGACAGTTTTTGGACCCAGTACTTC.

There are a few counts of this clone. DNA of the CDR3: TGTGCCAGCAGCGTACAGGGCGGGTCCTACGAGCAGTACTTC. This gives the protein CASSVQGGSYEQYF. This chain uses TRBV9 with TRBJ2-7; TRBD1 or TRBD2 may be the D gene (5 bases each). The CDR3 runs 14 residues. Trimming took 1 base from V and 1 from J, leaving 9 bases between them. CDR1 SGDLS and CDR2 YYNGEE come from the germline V gene.

This clone was observed a handful of times. This sequence joins TRBV6-5 and TRBJ2-3, with 9 bases matching TRBD2. Germline V gene sequence: CDR1 MNHEY, CDR2 SVGAGI. Unmatched junction bases numbered 5, after V lost 8 bases and J lost 2 bases. This CDR3 comprises 14 residues. The CDR3 DNA follows: TGTGCCAGCTCGCAGCGGGGGGTCACAGATACGCAGTATTTT. Its protein is CASSQRGVTDTQYF.

Only a few counts were recorded for this clone. The DNA of the CDR3 is TGTGCCAGCCACAGACGGGAGCTGGACAATGAGCAGTTCTTC. It encodes CASHRRELDNEQFF. This chain connects TRBV2 to TRBJ2-1, with D tentatively TRBD2 (6 bases). The CDR3 has 14 amino acids. V was clipped by 8 bases and J by 5 bases, with 16 bases between them. CDR1 is SNHLY and CDR2 is FYNNEI in the germline V gene.